This T cell receptor beta chain was profiled in a study of blood T cells in healthy people across ages. The CDR3 sequence is 15 residues long. With 5 bases clipped from V and 3 bases from J, the junction kept 6 bases outside the gene matches. The germline gives CDR1 SGHTA, CDR2 FQGNSA. There are many counts of this clonotype. For the second PCR, which ran for roughly 6 to 12 cycles, a sample-barcoded 5' primer and a J-beta primer mix were used. TCRdb recomputed calls from the 5' RACE reads with MiXCR, one row per CDR3 protein. The table lists fewer than 2 million distinct CDR3 sequences, 35% to 50% of them singletons, with 23% in the top ten.

The chain recombines TRBV7-2 with TRBJ2-1, with 8 bases lining up with TRBD1. The receptor was derived from a human donor in good health. Sequenced: blood. The CDR3 DNA is TGTGCCAGCAGCCCTTTTACAGGGGGCTACAATGAGCAGTTCTTC. Its protein product is CASSPFTGGYNEQFF. The full variable domain, with the rest looked up from reference TRBV7-2 and TRBJ2-1, is GAGVSQSPSNKVTEKGKDVELRCDPISGHTALYWYRQSLGQGLEFLIYFQGNSAPDKSGLPSDRFSAERTGGSVSTLTIQRTQQEDSAVYLCASSPFTGGYNEQFFGPGTRLTVL.